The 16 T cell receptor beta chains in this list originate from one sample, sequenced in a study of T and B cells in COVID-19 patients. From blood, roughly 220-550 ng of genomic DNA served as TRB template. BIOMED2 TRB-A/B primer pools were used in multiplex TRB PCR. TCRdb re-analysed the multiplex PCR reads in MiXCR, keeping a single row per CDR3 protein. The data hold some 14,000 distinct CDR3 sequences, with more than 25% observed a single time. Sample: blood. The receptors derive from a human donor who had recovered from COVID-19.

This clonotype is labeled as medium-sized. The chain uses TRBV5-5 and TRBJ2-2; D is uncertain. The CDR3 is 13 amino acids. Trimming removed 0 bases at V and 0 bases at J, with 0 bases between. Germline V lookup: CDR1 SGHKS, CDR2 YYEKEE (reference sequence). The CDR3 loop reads CASSLANTGELFF. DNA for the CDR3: TGTGCCAGCAGCTTGGCGAACACCGGGGAGCTGTTTTTT.

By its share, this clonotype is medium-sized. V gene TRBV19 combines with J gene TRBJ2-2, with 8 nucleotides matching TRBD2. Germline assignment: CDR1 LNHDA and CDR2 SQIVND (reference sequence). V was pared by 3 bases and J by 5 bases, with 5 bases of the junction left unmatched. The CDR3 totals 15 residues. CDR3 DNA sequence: TGTGCCAGTAGTATTGCTCAGCGGGGGACCGGGGAGCTGTTTTTT. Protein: CASSIAQRGTGELFF.

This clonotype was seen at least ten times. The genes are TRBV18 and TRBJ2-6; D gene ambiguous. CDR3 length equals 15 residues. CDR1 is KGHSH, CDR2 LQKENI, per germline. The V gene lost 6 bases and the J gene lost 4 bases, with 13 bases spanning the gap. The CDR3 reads CASSGGTRGANVLTF. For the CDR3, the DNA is TGTGCCAGCTCGGGCGGAACGAGGGGGGCCAACGTCCTGACTTTC.

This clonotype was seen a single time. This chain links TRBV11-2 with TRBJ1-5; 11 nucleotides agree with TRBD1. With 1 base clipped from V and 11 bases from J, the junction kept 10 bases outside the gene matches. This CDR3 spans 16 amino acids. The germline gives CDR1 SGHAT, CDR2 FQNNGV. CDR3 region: CASSLGGQGGLKAQHF. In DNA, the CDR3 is TGTGCCAGCAGCTTAGGGGGACAGGGGGGACTTAAAGCCCAGCATTTT.

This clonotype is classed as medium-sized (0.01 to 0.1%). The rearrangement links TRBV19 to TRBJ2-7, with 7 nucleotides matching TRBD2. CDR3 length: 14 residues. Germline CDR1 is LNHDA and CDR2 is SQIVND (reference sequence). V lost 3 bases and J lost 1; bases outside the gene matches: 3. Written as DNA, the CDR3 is TGTGCCAGTAGTATCACTAGCGTTTCCTACGAGCAGTACTTC. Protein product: CASSITSVSYEQYF.

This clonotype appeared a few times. The CDR3 sequence is CASSLPAFNTTDTQYF. The CDR3, as DNA: TGTGCCAGCAGCCTGCCCGCCTTTAATACCACAGATACGCAGTATTTT. The chain joins TRBV5-6 to TRBJ2-3, with D unresolved. Between the trimmed V and J ends, which lost 4 bases and 2 bases, there was a span of 17 bases. Germline V lookup: CDR1 SGHDT, CDR2 YYEEEE. The CDR3 is made up of 16 amino acids.

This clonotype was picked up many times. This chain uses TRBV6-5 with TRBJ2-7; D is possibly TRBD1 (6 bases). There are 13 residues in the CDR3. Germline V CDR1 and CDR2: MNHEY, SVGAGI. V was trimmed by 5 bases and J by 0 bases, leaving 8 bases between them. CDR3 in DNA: TGTGCCAGCAGTAGGACAGTCTCCTACGAGCAGTACTTC. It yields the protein CASSRTVSYEQYF.

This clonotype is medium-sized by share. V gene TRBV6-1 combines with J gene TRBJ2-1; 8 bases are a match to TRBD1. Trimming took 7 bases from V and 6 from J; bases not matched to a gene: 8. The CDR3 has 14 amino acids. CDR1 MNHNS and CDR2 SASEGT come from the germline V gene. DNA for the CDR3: TGTGCCAGCATCCCCGAACAGGGGGGCAATGAGCAGTTCTTC. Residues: CASIPEQGGNEQFF.

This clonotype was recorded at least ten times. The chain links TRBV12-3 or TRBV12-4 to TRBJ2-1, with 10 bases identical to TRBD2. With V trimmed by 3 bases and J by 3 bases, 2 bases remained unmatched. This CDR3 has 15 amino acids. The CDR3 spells CASSFTSGIYNEQFF. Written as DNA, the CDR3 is TGTGCCAGCAGTTTCACTAGCGGGATCTACAATGAGCAGTTCTTC.

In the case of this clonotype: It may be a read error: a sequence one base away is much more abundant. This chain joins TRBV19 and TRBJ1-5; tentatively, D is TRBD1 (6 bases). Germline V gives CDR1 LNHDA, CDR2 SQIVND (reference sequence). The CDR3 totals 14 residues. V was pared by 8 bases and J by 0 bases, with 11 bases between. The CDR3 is CASDRWYSNQPQHF. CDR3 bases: TGTGCCAGTGACAGGTGGTATAGCAATCAGCCCCAGCATTTT.

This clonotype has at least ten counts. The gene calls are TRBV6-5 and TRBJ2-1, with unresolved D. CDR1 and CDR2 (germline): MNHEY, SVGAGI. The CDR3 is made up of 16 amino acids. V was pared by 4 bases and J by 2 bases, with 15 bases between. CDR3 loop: CASSSPTKSPYNEQFF. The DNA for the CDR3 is TGTGCCAGCAGTTCGCCTACTAAATCCCCCTACAATGAGCAGTTCTTC.

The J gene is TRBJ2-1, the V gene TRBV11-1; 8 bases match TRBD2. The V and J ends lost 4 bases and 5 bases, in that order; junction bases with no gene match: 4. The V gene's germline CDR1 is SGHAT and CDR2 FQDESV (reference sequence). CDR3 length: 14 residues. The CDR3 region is CASSSSGLDNEQFF. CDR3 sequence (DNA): TGTGCCAGCAGCTCCTCGGGACTAGACAATGAGCAGTTCTTC.

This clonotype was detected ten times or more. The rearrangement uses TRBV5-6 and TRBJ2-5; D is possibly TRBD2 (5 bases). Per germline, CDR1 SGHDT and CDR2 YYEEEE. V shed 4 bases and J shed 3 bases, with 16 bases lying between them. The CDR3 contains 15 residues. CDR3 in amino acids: CASSPEPGSKETQYF. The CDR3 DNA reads TGTGCCAGCAGCCCTGAGCCGGGAAGTAAAGAGACCCAGTACTTC. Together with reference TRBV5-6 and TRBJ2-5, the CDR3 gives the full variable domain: DAGVTQSPTHLIKTRGQQVTLRCSPKSGHDTVSWYQQALGQGPQFIFQYYEEEERQRGNFPDRFSGHQFPNYSSELNVNALLLGDSALYLCASSPEPGSKETQYFGPGTRLLVL.

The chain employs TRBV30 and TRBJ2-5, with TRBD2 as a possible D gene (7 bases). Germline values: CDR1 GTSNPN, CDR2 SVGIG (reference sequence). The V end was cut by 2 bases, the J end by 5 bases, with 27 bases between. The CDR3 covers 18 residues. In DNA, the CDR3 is TGTGCCTGGAGTTTCAGATACAACCCGCGGACTAGGGGGGAGACCCAGTACTTC. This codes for CAWSFRYNPRTRGETQYF.

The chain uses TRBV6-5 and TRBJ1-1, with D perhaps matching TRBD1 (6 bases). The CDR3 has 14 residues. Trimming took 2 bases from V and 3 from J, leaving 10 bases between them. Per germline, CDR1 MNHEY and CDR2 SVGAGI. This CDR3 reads CASSYDAGDTEAFF. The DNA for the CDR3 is TGTGCCAGCAGTTACGACGCAGGGGACACTGAAGCTTTCTTT.

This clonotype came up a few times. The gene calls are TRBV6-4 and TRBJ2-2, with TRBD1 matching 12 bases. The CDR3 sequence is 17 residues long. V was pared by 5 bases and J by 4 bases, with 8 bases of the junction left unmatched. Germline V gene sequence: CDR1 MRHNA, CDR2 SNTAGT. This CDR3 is CASSSGQGAPLTGELFF. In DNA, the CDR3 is TGTGCCAGCAGTTCGGGACAGGGGGCTCCACTCACCGGGGAGCTGTTTTTT.